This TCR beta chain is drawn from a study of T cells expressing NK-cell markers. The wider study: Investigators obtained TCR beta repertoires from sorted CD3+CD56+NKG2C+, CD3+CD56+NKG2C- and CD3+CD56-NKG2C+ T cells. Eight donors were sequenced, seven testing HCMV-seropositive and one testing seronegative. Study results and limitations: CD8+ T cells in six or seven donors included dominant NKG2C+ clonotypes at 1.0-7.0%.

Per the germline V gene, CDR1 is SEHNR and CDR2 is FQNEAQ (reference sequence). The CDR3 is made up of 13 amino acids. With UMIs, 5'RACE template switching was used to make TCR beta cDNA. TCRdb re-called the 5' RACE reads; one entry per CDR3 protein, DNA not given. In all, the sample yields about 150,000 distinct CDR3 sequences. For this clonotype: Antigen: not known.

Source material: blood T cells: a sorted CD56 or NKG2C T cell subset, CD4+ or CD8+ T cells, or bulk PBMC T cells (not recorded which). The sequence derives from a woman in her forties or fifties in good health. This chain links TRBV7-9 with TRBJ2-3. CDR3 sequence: CASSPPSTDTQYF.